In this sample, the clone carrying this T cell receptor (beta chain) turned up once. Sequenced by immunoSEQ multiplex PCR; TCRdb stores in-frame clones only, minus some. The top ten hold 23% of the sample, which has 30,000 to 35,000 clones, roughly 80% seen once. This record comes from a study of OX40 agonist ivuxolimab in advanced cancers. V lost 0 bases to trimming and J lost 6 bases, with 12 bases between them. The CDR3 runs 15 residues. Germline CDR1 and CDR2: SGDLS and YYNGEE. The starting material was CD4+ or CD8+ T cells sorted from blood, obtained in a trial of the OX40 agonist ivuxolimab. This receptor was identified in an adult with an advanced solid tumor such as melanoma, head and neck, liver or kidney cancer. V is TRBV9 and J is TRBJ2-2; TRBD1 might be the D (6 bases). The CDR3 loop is CASSVAQGIPGELFF. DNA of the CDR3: TGTGCCAGCAGCGTAGCACAGGGTATCCCCGGGGAGCTGTTTTTT. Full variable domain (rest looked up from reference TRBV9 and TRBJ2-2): DSGVTQTPKHLITATGQRVTLRCSPRSGDLSVYWYQQSLDQGLQFLIQYYNGEERAKGNILERFSAQQFPDLHSELNLSSLELGDSALYFCASSVAQGIPGELFFGEGSRLTVL.